The rows below give T cell receptor beta chains drawn from one sample of a study of T cells in Graves' hyperthyroidism and ophthalmopathy. TCRdb redid the calling of the multiplex PCR reads with MiXCR, one entry per CDR3 protein. This repertoire shows just under 750,000 distinct CDR3 sequences, 35% found once; its top ten account for 31%. The sequenced sample consisted of blood. The receptors were sampled from a woman aged 40 to 49 with Graves' hyperthyroidism. Each CDR3 is given with its conserved first and last residue. The order of the fields is J gene, D gene, clone size, V gene, CDR3 length, CDR3 protein, CDR3 DNA. The D gene is left open where the match is weak. Size tells how often a clone was seen (once, few, many) or the class of an expanded clone, and some rows leave it out.

j_gene: TRBJ1-6; d_gene: .; abundance: many; v_gene: TRBV7-9; len: 17; CDR3aa: CASSLGIQVSGDSPLHF; CDR3nt: TGTGCCAGCAGCTTAGGGATCCAGGTCTCTGGTGATTCACCCCTCCACTTT
j_gene: TRBJ1-1; d_gene: .; abundance: few; v_gene: TRBV2; len: 14; CDR3aa: CALGRGGVNTEAFF; CDR3nt: TGTGCCTTGGGGCGCGGGGGAGTGAACACTGAAGCTTTCTTT
j_gene: TRBJ2-3; d_gene: .; abundance: .; v_gene: TRBV7-2; len: 14; CDR3aa: CASSLQGGTDTQYF; CDR3nt: TGTGCCAGCAGCTTGCAGGGCGGCACAGATACGCAGTATTTT
j_gene: TRBJ1-1; d_gene: .; abundance: .; v_gene: TRBV6-5; len: 14; CDR3aa: CASSPRGGWAEAFF; CDR3nt: TGTGCCAGCAGTCCCCGCGGAGGTTGGGCTGAAGCTTTCTTT
j_gene: TRBJ2-5; d_gene: TRBD2; abundance: many; v_gene: TRBV24-1; len: 15; CDR3aa: CATSGLAGSQETQYF; CDR3nt: TGTGCCACCTCAGGACTAGCGGGGAGTCAAGAGACCCAGTACTTC
j_gene: TRBJ1-2; d_gene: TRBD1; abundance: once; v_gene: TRBV7-9; len: 18; CDR3aa: CASSPRGTGGETTRGYTF; CDR3nt: TGTGCCAGCAGCCCCCGGGGGACAGGGGGCGAAACGACCCGTGGCTACACCTTC
j_gene: TRBJ2-3; d_gene: .; abundance: many; v_gene: TRBV10-3; len: 14; CDR3aa: CAIRTTGRTDTQYF; CDR3nt: TGTGCCATCAGGACGACAGGGAGGACAGATACGCAGTATTTT
j_gene: TRBJ2-7; d_gene: .; abundance: many; v_gene: TRBV20-1; len: 11; CDR3aa: CSARDLYEQYF; CDR3nt: TGCAGTGCTAGAGATTTGTACGAGCAGTACTTC
j_gene: TRBJ2-5; d_gene: TRBD2; abundance: few; v_gene: TRBV7-9; len: 17; CDR3aa: CASRRGLAGYPQETQYF; CDR3nt: TGTGCCAGCAGGAGAGGACTAGCGGGGTACCCTCAAGAGACCCAGTACTTC
j_gene: TRBJ1-5; d_gene: TRBD1; abundance: few; v_gene: TRBV12-3/TRBV12-4; len: 15; CDR3aa: CASSLVGTGNQPQHF; CDR3nt: TGTGCCAGCAGTTTGGTTGGGACAGGGAATCAGCCCCAGCATTTT
j_gene: TRBJ1-2; d_gene: .; abundance: many; v_gene: TRBV14; len: 12; CDR3aa: CASSQVAYGYTF; CDR3nt: TGTGCCAGCAGCCAAGTGGCGTATGGCTACACCTTC
j_gene: TRBJ2-5; d_gene: TRBD1; abundance: many; v_gene: TRBV20-1; len: 12; CDR3aa: CSARTGGETQYF; CDR3nt: TGCAGTGCGAGGACAGGGGGAGAGACCCAGTACTTC
j_gene: TRBJ1-5; d_gene: .; abundance: many; v_gene: TRBV19; len: 16; CDR3aa: CASRQGNSFSNQPQHF; CDR3nt: TGTGCCAGTAGACAGGGCAATTCCTTTAGCAATCAGCCCCAGCATTTT
j_gene: TRBJ2-3; d_gene: .; abundance: .; v_gene: TRBV29-1; len: 16; CDR3aa: CSGSPPGPRSSGTQYF; CDR3nt: TGCAGCGGCTCACCCCCGGGACCAAGGTCCTCAGGCACGCAGTATTTT
j_gene: TRBJ2-1; d_gene: TRBD2; abundance: .; v_gene: TRBV7-6; len: 18; CDR3aa: CASSLLSPLGAGAYEQFF; CDR3nt: TGTGCCAGCAGCTTATTAAGTCCTCTAGGTGCGGGAGCGTATGAGCAGTTCTTC
j_gene: TRBJ2-1; d_gene: TRBD2; abundance: .; v_gene: TRBV2; len: 15; CDR3aa: CASRPLAGQYNEQFF; CDR3nt: TGTGCCAGCAGACCTCTAGCGGGACAGTACAATGAGCAGTTCTTC
j_gene: TRBJ2-7; d_gene: .; abundance: .; v_gene: TRBV29-1; len: 13; CDR3aa: CSVEGRLSYEQYF; CDR3nt: TGCAGCGTTGAAGGGCGACTCTCCTACGAGCAGTACTTC
j_gene: TRBJ1-2; d_gene: .; abundance: .; v_gene: TRBV6-1; len: 15; CDR3aa: CASSEDTTPGYGHTF; CDR3nt: TGTGCCAGCAGTGAGGACACTACGCCTGGATATGGCCACACCTTC
j_gene: TRBJ2-7; d_gene: .; abundance: few; v_gene: TRBV4-2; len: 14; CDR3aa: CASSQDPHGGSQYF; CDR3nt: TGTGCCAGCAGCCAAGACCCCCACGGAGGTTCGCAGTACTTC
j_gene: TRBJ2-7; d_gene: TRBD1; abundance: many; v_gene: TRBV10-3; len: 14; CDR3aa: CATRGQGLPYEQYF; CDR3nt: TGTGCCACCAGGGGACAGGGGCTACCCTACGAGCAGTACTTC
j_gene: TRBJ1-5; d_gene: .; abundance: many; v_gene: TRBV7-2; len: 15; CDR3aa: CASTGEGSSNQPQHF; CDR3nt: TGTGCCAGCACAGGGGAGGGATCTAGCAATCAGCCCCAGCATTTT
j_gene: TRBJ1-1; d_gene: .; abundance: .; v_gene: TRBV10-2; len: 13; CDR3aa: CASRARADDEAFF; CDR3nt: TGCGCCAGCAGGGCCAGGGCTGATGATGAAGCTTTCTTT
j_gene: TRBJ1-5; d_gene: .; abundance: many; v_gene: TRBV19; len: 14; CDR3aa: CASSMGARLQPQHF; CDR3nt: TGTGCCAGTAGTATGGGTGCGCGTTTACAGCCCCAGCATTTT
j_gene: TRBJ1-2; d_gene: .; abundance: many; v_gene: TRBV5-1; len: 14; CDR3aa: CASSLQGNNYGYTF; CDR3nt: TGCGCCAGCAGCCTGCAGGGCAATAACTATGGCTACACCTTC
j_gene: TRBJ2-7; d_gene: TRBD2; abundance: many; v_gene: TRBV29-1; len: 13; CDR3aa: CSVAGRSSYEQYF; CDR3nt: TGCAGCGTAGCGGGACGGAGCTCCTACGAGCAGTACTTC
j_gene: TRBJ2-7; d_gene: .; abundance: .; v_gene: TRBV11-2; len: 11; CDR3aa: CASSRVEEQYF; CDR3nt: TGTGCCAGCAGTAGGGTAGAGGAGCAGTACTTC
j_gene: TRBJ2-2; d_gene: .; abundance: few; v_gene: TRBV5-1; len: 15; CDR3aa: CASSLGTPNTGELFF; CDR3nt: TGCGCCAGCAGCTTGGGGACACCGAACACCGGGGAGCTGTTTTTT
j_gene: TRBJ1-3; d_gene: .; abundance: .; v_gene: TRBV7-2; len: 15; CDR3aa: CASSFGPTSGNTIYF; CDR3nt: TGTGCCAGCAGCTTCGGGCCTACTTCTGGAAACACCATATATTTT
j_gene: TRBJ2-7; d_gene: TRBD1; abundance: .; v_gene: TRBV7-1; len: 15; CDR3aa: CASMAAGQGSHEQYF; CDR3nt: TGTGCCAGCATGGCAGCGGGACAGGGGAGCCACGAGCAGTACTTC
j_gene: TRBJ1-2; d_gene: TRBD1; abundance: few; v_gene: TRBV19; len: 17; CDR3aa: CASNGENGQGGFYGYTF; CDR3nt: TGTGCCAGTAATGGAGAGAATGGACAGGGGGGGTTCTATGGCTACACCTTC
j_gene: TRBJ1-2; d_gene: TRBD1; abundance: few; v_gene: TRBV12-3/TRBV12-4; len: 15; CDR3aa: CASTQTGGFVYGYTF; CDR3nt: TGTGCCAGCACCCAGACAGGGGGCTTCGTCTATGGCTACACCTTC
j_gene: TRBJ2-7; d_gene: TRBD1; abundance: many; v_gene: TRBV10-1; len: 15; CDR3aa: CASSFGTGIGYEQYF; CDR3nt: TGCGCCAGCAGTTTCGGGACAGGGATAGGCTACGAGCAGTACTTC
j_gene: TRBJ1-2; d_gene: TRBD1; abundance: many; v_gene: TRBV9; len: 14; CDR3aa: CASSVAGGNYGYTF; CDR3nt: TGTGCCAGCAGCGTAGCAGGGGGCAACTATGGCTACACCTTC
j_gene: TRBJ1-1; d_gene: .; abundance: .; v_gene: TRBV4-3; len: 14; CDR3aa: CASSVSPDTGEAFF; CDR3nt: TGCGCCAGCAGTGTGAGTCCCGATACTGGTGAAGCTTTCTTT
j_gene: TRBJ1-1; d_gene: .; abundance: many; v_gene: TRBV7-9; len: 14; CDR3aa: CASSLGGIGTEAFF; CDR3nt: TGTGCCAGCAGCTTAGGGGGCATCGGGACTGAAGCTTTCTTT
j_gene: TRBJ1-1; d_gene: TRBD1; abundance: many; v_gene: TRBV7-9; len: 16; CDR3aa: CASSRNAGTAMTEAFF; CDR3nt: TGTGCCAGCAGCCGAAACGCAGGGACAGCGATGACTGAAGCTTTCTTT
j_gene: TRBJ1-1; d_gene: .; abundance: many; v_gene: TRBV10-2; len: 14; CDR3aa: CASSQPMRHTEAFF; CDR3nt: TGTGCCAGCAGCCAGCCAATGAGGCACACTGAAGCTTTCTTT
j_gene: TRBJ1-2; d_gene: TRBD1; abundance: .; v_gene: TRBV27; len: 14; CDR3aa: CASSRDRARRGHTF; CDR3nt: TGTGCCAGCAGTCGGGACAGAGCGAGGCGTGGCCACACCTTC
j_gene: TRBJ1-3; d_gene: TRBD1; abundance: .; v_gene: TRBV6-5; len: 12; CDR3aa: CASSSTGGTIYF; CDR3nt: TGTGCCAGCAGTTCAACAGGGGGCACCATATATTTT
j_gene: TRBJ1-6; d_gene: TRBD1; abundance: many; v_gene: TRBV6-5; len: 13; CDR3aa: CASSFDRVSPLHF; CDR3nt: TGTGCCAGCAGTTTCGACAGGGTGTCACCCCTCCACTTT
j_gene: TRBJ1-1; d_gene: .; abundance: many; v_gene: TRBV5-1; len: 16; CDR3aa: CASSQQGWGMNTEAFF; CDR3nt: TGCGCCAGCAGCCAGCAGGGGTGGGGCATGAACACTGAAGCTTTCTTT
j_gene: TRBJ1-2; d_gene: TRBD1; abundance: many; v_gene: TRBV10-3; len: 13; CDR3aa: CAVGGQGDYGYTF; CDR3nt: TGTGCCGTAGGAGGACAGGGGGATTATGGCTACACCTTC
j_gene: TRBJ1-1; d_gene: .; abundance: .; v_gene: TRBV10-2; len: 13; CDR3aa: CASRANRNTEAFF; CDR3nt: TGCGCCAGCAGGGCTAACCGGAACACTGAAGCTTTCTTT
j_gene: TRBJ2-5; d_gene: .; abundance: .; v_gene: TRBV7-8; len: 14; CDR3aa: CASSPRDSGETQYF; CDR3nt: TGTGCCAGCAGCCCCCGGGACTCGGGGGAGACCCAGTACTTC
j_gene: TRBJ1-1; d_gene: .; abundance: many; v_gene: TRBV7-2; len: 14; CDR3aa: CASSLQYGNTEAFF; CDR3nt: TGTGCCAGCAGCTTACAATACGGGAACACTGAAGCTTTCTTT
j_gene: TRBJ2-5; d_gene: .; abundance: many; v_gene: TRBV7-8; len: 13; CDR3aa: CASSFSFQETQYF; CDR3nt: TGTGCCAGCAGCTTTTCATTCCAAGAGACCCAGTACTTC
j_gene: TRBJ1-5; d_gene: .; abundance: .; v_gene: TRBV6-2/TRBV6-3; len: 16; CDR3aa: CASRLKGGSSNQPQHF; CDR3nt: TGTGCCAGCAGACTGAAGGGAGGATCCTCCAATCAGCCCCAGCATTTT
j_gene: TRBJ2-5; d_gene: .; abundance: many; v_gene: TRBV14; len: 14; CDR3aa: CASSQGAAGETQYF; CDR3nt: TGTGCCAGCAGCCAGGGGGCGGCTGGGGAGACCCAGTACTTC
j_gene: TRBJ2-6; d_gene: TRBD1; abundance: many; v_gene: TRBV10-3; len: 18; CDR3aa: CAISGRDRGNSGANVLTF; CDR3nt: TGTGCCATCAGTGGCCGGGACAGGGGGAACTCTGGGGCCAACGTCCTGACTTTC
j_gene: TRBJ1-2; d_gene: .; abundance: few; v_gene: TRBV12-3/TRBV12-4; len: 14; CDR3aa: CASSLIRMDNGYTF; CDR3nt: TGTGCCAGCAGTTTAATCAGGATGGATAATGGCTACACCTTC
j_gene: TRBJ1-4; d_gene: .; abundance: .; v_gene: TRBV12-3/TRBV12-4; len: 13; CDR3aa: CASSLQANEKLFF; CDR3nt: TGTGCCAGCAGTTTACAGGCAAATGAAAAACTGTTTTTT
j_gene: TRBJ2-5; d_gene: .; abundance: .; v_gene: TRBV7-2; len: 13; CDR3aa: CASGAGLAETQYF; CDR3nt: TGTGCCAGCGGTGCAGGGTTAGCAGAGACCCAGTACTTC
j_gene: TRBJ1-6; d_gene: TRBD1; abundance: many; v_gene: TRBV7-9; len: 14; CDR3aa: CASSSGQRVEPLHF; CDR3nt: TGTGCCAGCAGCTCGGGACAGCGGGTGGAACCCCTCCACTTT
j_gene: TRBJ1-4; d_gene: TRBD1; abundance: .; v_gene: TRBV7-8; len: 16; CDR3aa: CASSLEPGQGNEKLFF; CDR3nt: TGTGCCAGCAGCTTAGAACCGGGACAGGGGAATGAAAAACTGTTTTTT
j_gene: TRBJ1-1; d_gene: .; abundance: many; v_gene: TRBV10-3; len: 13; CDR3aa: CAISEAANAEAFF; CDR3nt: TGTGCCATCAGTGAGGCAGCCAACGCTGAAGCTTTCTTT
j_gene: TRBJ1-5; d_gene: TRBD1; abundance: many; v_gene: TRBV9; len: 17; CDR3aa: CASSVGTGIDSNQPQHF; CDR3nt: TGTGCCAGCAGCGTAGGGACAGGTATCGATAGCAATCAGCCCCAGCATTTT
j_gene: TRBJ2-2; d_gene: .; abundance: few; v_gene: TRBV12-3/TRBV12-4; len: 14; CDR3aa: CASSPNTGSGELFF; CDR3nt: TGTGCCAGCAGCCCGAATACAGGGTCCGGGGAGCTGTTTTTT
j_gene: TRBJ1-1; d_gene: .; abundance: .; v_gene: TRBV10-2; len: 14; CDR3aa: CASSEPGMVTEAFF; CDR3nt: TGCGCCAGCAGTGAGCCAGGGATGGTCACTGAAGCTTTCTTT